This TCR beta chain originates from a study of CD8+ T cells in alopecia areata. Study background: Oral tofacitinib (5 to 10 mg twice daily) was administered to treated patients.

The treatment denotes: oral pan-JAK inhibitor, 5-10 mg twice daily. After isolation, RNA underwent reverse transcription to generate cDNA as the sequencing template. The protocol was immunoSEQ multiplex PCR, while the TCRdb copy is restricted to in-frame clones and leaves out a portion. The data hold 90,000 to 120,000 clones, with 80% to 85% observed a single time. CDR3 size: 13 residues. CDR1 and CDR2 from the germline V gene are SQVTM and ANQGSEA. The V gene end was trimmed by 7 bases and the J gene end by 6 bases; junction bases not matched to a gene: 8. General study results and limits: Normal skin's resident alphabeta T cells are also sequenced in scalp samples. Administration of tofacitinib significantly diminished scalp clonality and expanded CD8+ clones within the top 100.

For this clone: The antigen is undetermined.

The chain is built from TRBV29-1 and TRBJ2-1; 8 bases fit TRBD1. The sample was CD8+ T cells sorted from blood, taken at week 24, from a patient treated with tofacitinib. This TCR came from a human donor with alopecia areata. The CDR3 region has the DNA TGCAGCGCAGCCAGGGGGCCCGTCAATGAGCAGTTCTTC. Residues: CSAARGPVNEQFF.